Following are 32 T cell receptor beta chains from one sample sequenced in a study of T cell responses to AZD1222 COVID-19 vaccine. Sequencing used immunoSEQ multiplex PCR; TCRdb keeps in-frame clones, though not all of them. The repertoire has more than 90,000 clones, about 81% of them found once; the top ten carry approximately 15%. Sequenced here: peripheral blood, sampled 28 days after the second AZD1222 dose. All receptors derive from an adult who received the AZD1222 COVID-19 vaccine.

The V and J genes are TRBV6-5 and TRBJ2-7; D possibly corresponds to TRBD1 (5 bases). V was pared by 3 bases and J by 4 bases, with 13 bases between. The CDR3 contains 14 residues. Germline values: CDR1 MNHEY, CDR2 SVGAGI. CDR3 protein: CASSYGQGSYEQYF. CDR3 DNA: TGTGCCAGCAGTTATGGGCAGGGAAGTTACGAGCAGTACTTC.

This chain links TRBV14 with TRBJ1-1; 8 bases match TRBD1. The CDR3 runs 14 residues. In germline, CDR1 is SGHDN, CDR2 FVKESK. The V segment lost 5 bases and the J segment 6 bases; nucleotides outside the gene matches: 8. The CDR3 here is CASSLGQVEAEAFF. The CDR3 DNA sequence: TGTGCCAGCAGCTTGGGACAGGTGGAGGCTGAAGCTTTCTTT.

The chain carries TRBV24-1 and TRBJ1-1, with 8 positions matching TRBD1. Germline CDR1 KGHDR, CDR2 SFDVKD. The V and J ends lost 5 bases and 2 bases, in that order; junction bases with no gene match: 6. CDR3 length equals 15 residues. The CDR3 DNA reads TGTGCCACCAGTGGTCCAGGACAGGGAAACACTGAAGCTTTCTTT. Its protein is CATSGPGQGNTEAFF.

This chain uses TRBV10-1 with TRBJ2-1; the D call may be TRBD1 or TRBD2 (6 bases each). With 7 bases removed from V and 4 bases from J, the gap between germline ends came to 11 bases. The CDR3 is made up of 13 amino acids. Germline CDR1 is WNHNN and CDR2 is SYGVQD (reference sequence). The CDR3 loop is CASIQGTYNEQFF. For the CDR3, the DNA is TGCGCCAGCATCCAGGGGACTTACAATGAGCAGTTCTTC.

This clone was observed once. The chain is built from TRBV7-3 and TRBJ2-7; possibly TRBD2 for D (6 bases). The CDR3 has 18 residues. V lost 0 bases and J 2 bases, leaving 20 bases between the germline ends. Germline V gene data show CDR1 as SGHTA and CDR2 as FQGTGA. The CDR3 nucleotides read TGTGCCAGCAGCTTAACCCGCCGTGGAGCGGGTGATGCCTACGAGCAGTACTTC. Residues: CASSLTRRGAGDAYEQYF.

V usage is TRBV6-6 and J usage is TRBJ1-5, with D possibly being TRBD1 (5 bases). The germline gives CDR1 MNHNY, CDR2 SVGAGI (reference sequence). The V end lost 6 bases, the J end lost 2 bases, and 8 bases lay between the germline ends. CDR3 length equals 13 residues. In nucleotides, the CDR3 is TGTGCCAGCAGATTACAGGGCAATCAGCCCCAGCATTTT. Protein product: CASRLQGNQPQHF.

The chain is built from TRBV5-8 and TRBJ1-1, with D unresolved. Germline V CDR1 and CDR2: SGHTS, YDEGEE. V lost 0 bases and J 7 bases, leaving 4 bases between the germline ends. This CDR3 comprises 11 residues. The CDR3 spells CASSLVIEAFF. The CDR3 nucleotides read TGTGCCAGCAGCTTGGTGATTGAAGCTTTCTTT.

The chain is built from TRBV6-5 and TRBJ1-6; D is unclear. V gave up 2 bases and J gave up 7 bases, with 12 bases separating them. This CDR3 contains 15 residues. Germline CDR1 MNHEY, CDR2 SVGAGI. The CDR3 sequence: CASSYGDYPNSPLHF. CDR3 nucleotides: TGTGCCAGCAGTTACGGAGACTACCCCAATTCACCCCTCCACTTT.

The rearrangement links TRBV7-2 to TRBJ2-1; 9 bases agree with TRBD1. The V gene end was trimmed by 3 bases and the J gene end by 8 bases; junction bases not matched to a gene: 11. This CDR3 has 16 residues. Per germline, CDR1 SGHTA and CDR2 FQGNSA. The CDR3 nucleotides are TGTGCCAGCAGCTTTACCCTAGCTACAGGGGGCCATGAGCAGTTCTTC. Residues: CASSFTLATGGHEQFF.

This clone has only one observation. The chain employs TRBV3-1 (or the pseudogene TRBV3-2) and TRBJ2-5; unclear D gene. This CDR3 contains 15 residues. Germline V gene sequence: CDR1 LGHDT, CDR2 YNNKEL (reference sequence). Deletions cut 3 bases from V and 5 bases from J, with 16 bases between. CDR3 amino acids: CASSQRATAPETQYF. CDR3 DNA sequence: TGTGCCAGCAGCCAGCGCGCCACGGCCCCGGAGACCCAGTACTTC.

The chain recombines TRBV19 with TRBJ1-6; D remains unclear. The V gene lost 3 bases and the J gene lost 4 bases, with 10 bases spanning the gap. This CDR3 is built from 15 residues. Germline loops: CDR1 LNHDA, CDR2 SQIVND (reference sequence). The CDR3, as DNA: TGTGCCAGTAGTATTCAAAGCCGATATAATTCACCCCTCCACTTT. Encoded protein: CASSIQSRYNSPLHF.

This clone was seen once. The chain links TRBV3-1 (or the pseudogene TRBV3-2) to TRBJ2-3; 10 bases are a match to TRBD2. Germline CDR1 and CDR2: LGHDT and YNNKEL (reference sequence). The CDR3 loop spans 15 amino acids. V lost 4 bases to trimming and J lost 3 bases; unmatched junction nucleotides: 4. As DNA, the CDR3 is TGTGCCAGCAGCCTTAGCGGGGGGAGTACAGATACGCAGTATTTT. Residues: CASSLSGGSTDTQYF.

V usage is TRBV4-3 and J usage is TRBJ2-7, with TRBD1 identical over 8 bases. Germline lookup yields CDR1 LGHNA and CDR2 YSLEER. The CDR3 loop spans 15 amino acids. V was clipped by 2 bases and J by 2 bases; unmatched bases: 5. CDR3 DNA: TGCGCCAGCAGCCAAAACAGGGGGTCTCCCTACGAGCAGTACTTC. It encodes CASSQNRGSPYEQYF.

The J gene is TRBJ2-5, the V gene TRBV24-1, with D perhaps TRBD1 or TRBD2 (5 bases each). The V end was cut by 1 base, the J end by 4 bases, with 21 bases between. Germline V gives CDR1 KGHDR, CDR2 SFDVKD. The CDR3 is 18 amino acids. The CDR3 is CATSDLSGSAGSVETQYF. In DNA, the CDR3 is TGTGCCACCAGTGATTTAAGCGGATCGGCAGGGAGTGTAGAGACCCAGTACTTC.

In nucleotides, the CDR3 is TGCGCCAGCAGCTTGGCCGTTTCGAGCGGGAGAGGAGATACGCAGTATTTT. Its translation is CASSLAVSSGRGDTQYF. J is TRBJ2-3 and V is TRBV5-1, with TRBD2 matching 8 bases. Germline-derived CDR1 and CDR2 are SGHRS and YFSETQ. The V and J ends lost 0 bases and 5 bases, in that order; junction bases with no gene match: 11. The CDR3 is 17 residues long.

This sequence joins TRBV2 and TRBJ2-7; 9 bases line up with TRBD2. CDR1 is SNHLY and CDR2 is FYNNEI in the germline V gene. The ends lost 6 bases at V and 0 bases at J; junction bases unmatched: 6. CDR3 size: 15 residues. In DNA, the CDR3 is TGTGCCAGCAGCATAAGCGGGGGGCCCTCCTACGAGCAGTACTTC. It specifies CASSISGGPSYEQYF.

The V gene is TRBV7-9, the J gene TRBJ2-5; TRBD1 agrees at 7 bases. J gave up 2 bases and V 0 bases, and 3 bases lay outside the gene matches. CDR1 is SEHNR, CDR2 FQNEAQ, per germline (reference sequence). This CDR3 contains 15 residues. The CDR3 coding sequence is TGTGCCAGCAGCTTAGCCCAGGGGGATCAAGAGACCCAGTACTTC. Protein sequence: CASSLAQGDQETQYF.

The CDR3 region is CASSPLTRGTGNTIYF. The CDR3 bases are TGTGCCAGCTCACCCCTAACCAGAGGGACTGGAAACACCATATATTTT. The chain is built from TRBV18 and TRBJ1-3; D ambiguous. The CDR3 runs to 16 residues. Trimming pared 3 bases from V and 2 bases from J, leaving 14 bases between. The germline CDR1 and CDR2 sequences are KGHSH and LQKENI.

J is TRBJ1-3 and V is TRBV7-9; tentatively, D is TRBD1 (5 bases). Trimming cost V 5 bases and J 0 bases, with 17 bases left between them. CDR1 and CDR2 (germline): SEHNR, FQNEAQ (reference sequence). The CDR3 sequence is 17 residues long. CDR3 in amino acids: CASSTRDGSGSGNTIYF. CDR3 coding DNA: TGTGCCAGCAGCACCCGGGACGGGTCCGGCTCTGGAAACACCATATATTTT. Looking up the rest from reference TRBV7-9 and TRBJ1-3 gives the full variable domain: DTGVSQNPRHKITKRGQNVTFRCDPISEHNRLYWYRQTLGQGPEFLTYFQNEAQLEKSRLLSDRFSAERPKGSFSTLEIQRTEQGDSAMYLCASSTRDGSGSGNTIYFGEGSWLTVV.

CDR3 nucleotide sequence: TGTGCCAGCAGTAAGAGGGTTGGAAACACTGAAGCTTTCTTT. Translation: CASSKRVGNTEAFF. The rearrangement joins TRBV25-1 to TRBJ1-1; no definite D call. Per germline, CDR1 MGHDK and CDR2 SYGVNS. The CDR3 is 14 amino acids. Trimming stripped 5 bases from V and 2 bases from J, with 12 bases between.

V gene TRBV6-5 combines with J gene TRBJ1-1; possibly TRBD1 for D (5 bases). The length of the CDR3 is 16 residues. The V end lost 2 bases, the J end lost 0 bases, and 13 bases lay between the germline ends. CDR1 is MNHEY and CDR2 is SVGAGI in the germline V gene. The CDR3 nucleotides are TGTGCCAGCAGTTACACGACCGGGACGGTGAACACTGAAGCTTTCTTT. Its protein product is CASSYTTGTVNTEAFF.

In its sample, this clone was seen once. The CDR3 bases are TGTGCCAGCAGTCTATCGCGCGAGCAGTACTTC. Its protein is CASSLSREQYF. The V and J genes are TRBV2 and TRBJ2-7; D is uncertain. V lost 5 bases and J 6 bases, leaving 8 bases between the germline ends. Germline lookup yields CDR1 SNHLY and CDR2 FYNNEI. The length of the CDR3 is 11 residues.

V gene TRBV19 combines with J gene TRBJ2-7, with D hard to call. This CDR3 is 11 amino acids long. V was cut by 5 bases and J by 5 bases, with 7 bases left in between. Per germline, CDR1 LNHDA and CDR2 SQIVND (reference sequence). CDR3 DNA: TGTGCCAGTAGTCCGGACCACGAGCAGTACTTC. Protein product: CASSPDHEQYF.

The chain recombines TRBV3-1 (or the pseudogene TRBV3-2) with TRBJ1-5, with TRBD1 matching 7 bases. This CDR3 has 15 amino acids. The germline CDR1 and CDR2 sequences are LGHDT and YNNKEL (reference sequence). After removal of 0 bases from V and 2 bases from J, the junction contained 1 base not matched to a gene. CDR3 residues: CASSQDTGGNQPQHF. The CDR3 DNA follows: TGTGCCAGCAGCCAAGATACAGGGGGCAATCAGCCCCAGCATTTT.

This clone turned up a few times. The chain combines TRBV4-3 with TRBJ2-2; D is possibly TRBD1 (6 bases). CDR3 length: 16 amino acids. The germline V gene has CDR1 LGHNA and CDR2 YSLEER. Trimming took 7 bases from V and 2 from J, leaving 17 bases between them. The CDR3 coding sequence is TGCGCCAGCAACCAGGGACAAACTTCAAACACCGGGGAGCTGTTTTTT. Its protein is CASNQGQTSNTGELFF.

The chain is built from TRBV5-6 and TRBJ1-1; perhaps TRBD1 as D (5 bases). V was cut by 4 bases and J by 8 bases, with 15 bases left in between. The germline V gene has CDR1 SGHDT and CDR2 YYEEEE. This CDR3 comprises 13 residues. This CDR3 reads CASSLGGWPEAFF. The CDR3 DNA is TGTGCCAGCAGCCTGGGGGGTTGGCCCGAAGCTTTCTTT.

The chain combines TRBV4-2 with TRBJ1-1, with D uncertain. There are 15 residues in the CDR3. Per the germline V gene, CDR1 is LGHNA and CDR2 is YNFKEQ. Deletions cut 0 bases from V and 2 bases from J, with 10 bases between. The CDR3 DNA reads as TGTGCCAGCAGCCAAGAAGGTAACAGTAACACTGAAGCTTTCTTT. Its protein is CASSQEGNSNTEAFF.

This CDR3 reads CSASSSGSLYEQYF. As DNA, the CDR3 is TGCAGTGCTAGTAGTAGCGGAAGCCTCTACGAGCAGTACTTC. V is TRBV20-1 and J is TRBJ2-7, with D possibly TRBD2 on 6 matching bases. There are 14 residues in the CDR3. Trimming removed 3 bases at V and 3 bases at J, with 15 bases between. Germline-derived CDR1 and CDR2 are DFQATT and SNEGSKA (reference sequence).

The chain carries TRBV2 and TRBJ1-5; D gene unclear. CDR3 length equals 18 residues. Germline lookup yields CDR1 SNHLY and CDR2 FYNNEI. V was cut by 0 bases and J by 3 bases, with 18 bases left in between. The CDR3 coding sequence is TGTGCCAGCAGTGAAGCGCTTTATGGAGTTGGGGTCAATCAGCCCCAGCATTTT. Translated, it gives CASSEALYGVGVNQPQHF.

The CDR3 DNA sequence: TGTGCCAGCAGAAAACTTGAAGGCGGGACAAGGGAGCGTAATGAAAAACTGTTTTTT. Residues: CASRKLEGGTRERNEKLFF. The V and J genes are TRBV2 and TRBJ1-4; D is possibly TRBD1 (6 bases). Germline V gene lookup returns CDR1 SNHLY and CDR2 FYNNEI. CDR3 size: 19 residues. V shed 6 bases and J shed 4 bases, with 27 bases lying between them. Complete variable domain (other parts from reference TRBV2 and TRBJ1-4): EPEVTQTPSHQVTQMGQEVILRCVPISNHLYFYWYRQILGQKVEFLVSFYNNEISEKSEIFDDQFSVERPDGSNFTLKIRSTKLEDSAMYFCASRKLEGGTRERNEKLFFGSGTQLSVL.

The chain couples TRBV5-1 to TRBJ2-5, with 7 bases aligning to TRBD1. This CDR3 is 13 amino acids long. V shed 9 bases and J 3 bases; nucleotides not matched to a gene: 8. CDR1 is SGHRS, CDR2 YFSETQ, per germline. CDR3 region: CATSQGLEETQYF. In nucleotides, the CDR3 is TGCGCCACCTCACAGGGGCTAGAAGAGACCCAGTACTTC.

This clone was found once. This chain joins TRBV2 and TRBJ1-3, with 9 positions matching TRBD1. Unmatched junction bases numbered 11, after V lost 6 bases and J lost 2 bases. The germline gives CDR1 SNHLY, CDR2 FYNNEI. The CDR3 length is 17 residues. The CDR3 loop is CASRAATGGEAGNTIYF. The CDR3 DNA reads as TGTGCCAGCAGGGCCGCTACAGGGGGCGAAGCTGGAAACACCATATATTTT.